Listed here are 9 T cell receptor beta chains from one sample, sequenced in a study of T cell responses to AZD1222 COVID-19 vaccine (dated by TCRdb to the early 2020s). The library relied on the immunoSEQ multiplex PCR assay. Drawn from immuneACCESS, this table holds only the in-frame rearrangements with V and J called that TCRdb kept. Clones are partly lost; checked studies trace under half to an unresolved V gene and leave the rest unexplained. This sample gives roughly 93,000 clones in total; roughly 87% of them show up just once. Together, the top ten hold approximately 5.3% of the sample. This sample's time point label indicates: about 28 days (+/-7) after the second vaccine dose. Sequenced here: peripheral blood, sampled 28 days after the second AZD1222 dose. The receptor source for this set is an adult who received the AZD1222 COVID-19 vaccine.

The chain recombines TRBV9 with TRBJ2-1, with 8 bases that match TRBD2. The CDR3 has 14 amino acids. In germline, CDR1 is SGDLS, CDR2 YYNGEE. J gave up 7 bases and V 3 bases, and 6 bases lay outside the gene matches. The DNA of the CDR3 is TGTGCCAGCAGCGGGGCTAGCGGGTGGAATGAGCAGTTCTTC. Its translation is CASSGASGWNEQFF.

The rearrangement links TRBV6-5 to TRBJ1-5; TRBD1 agrees at 8 bases. In germline, CDR1 is MNHEY, CDR2 SVGAGI. With V trimmed by 6 bases and J by 4 bases, 8 bases remained unmatched. The CDR3 is 15 amino acids. The chain's CDR3 is CASRGAGGWNQPQHF. In DNA form, the CDR3 reads TGTGCCAGCAGGGGGGCAGGGGGCTGGAATCAGCCCCAGCATTTT.

The chain is built from TRBV21-1 and TRBJ2-5; no DNA check was done on the table's D call, TRBD1. TRBV21-1 is an annotated pseudogene. The CDR3 is made up of 14 amino acids. The CDR3 region is CASSNRTGRETQYF. The CDR3 region has the DNA TGTGCCAGCAGCAACCGGACAGGGAGAGAGACCCAGTACTTC.

Here the CDR3 reads CASSPGRIQETQYF. CDR3 DNA sequence: TGTGCCAGCAGCCCGGGACGGATCCAAGAGACCCAGTACTTC. The chain carries TRBV7-9 and TRBJ2-5; D is possibly TRBD1 or TRBD2 (5 bases each). CDR1 SEHNR and CDR2 FQNEAQ come from the germline V gene (reference sequence). CDR3 length equals 14 residues. V lost 5 bases and J 1 base, leaving 11 bases between the germline ends. The entire variable domain, with the rest obtained from reference TRBV7-9 and TRBJ2-5, is as follows: DTGVSQNPRHKITKRGQNVTFRCDPISEHNRLYWYRQTLGQGPEFLTYFQNEAQLEKSRLLSDRFSAERPKGSFSTLEIQRTEQGDSAMYLCASSPGRIQETQYFGPGTRLLVL.

The rearrangement links TRBV5-6 to TRBJ1-6; D not certain. CDR3 length: 17 amino acids. Deletions cut 0 bases from V and 0 bases from J, with 10 bases between. Germline V gene sequence: CDR1 SGHDT, CDR2 YYEEEE. The CDR3 loop is CASSLGSESSYNSPLHF. CDR3 in DNA: TGTGCCAGCAGCTTGGGTTCGGAAAGCTCCTATAATTCACCCCTCCACTTT.

The rearrangement links TRBV28 to TRBJ1-3; the match to TRBD1 covers 10 bases. V was pared by 7 bases and J by 4 bases, with 7 bases of the junction left unmatched. The CDR3 runs to 15 residues. The V gene's germline CDR1 is MDHEN and CDR2 SYDVKM. CDR3: CASKIDRGPGNTIYF. The CDR3 DNA reads TGTGCCAGCAAAATCGACAGGGGGCCAGGAAACACCATATATTTT.

V is TRBV9 and J is TRBJ2-2; the D is unclear. Germline CDR1 is SGDLS and CDR2 is YYNGEE. This CDR3 has 13 amino acids. V dropped 2 bases and J dropped 4 bases, with 6 bases sitting between them. CDR3 sequence reads: CASSVSSTGELFF. The CDR3 bases are TGTGCCAGCAGCGTTAGCAGCACCGGGGAGCTGTTTTTT.

Here the CDR3 reads CASRGQGTGEQYF. The DNA of the CDR3 is TGTGCCAGTAGGGGACAGGGGACGGGCGAGCAGTACTTC. The chain couples TRBV19 to TRBJ2-7; 10 nucleotides line up with TRBD1. CDR1 and CDR2 (germline): LNHDA, SQIVND (reference sequence). J gave up 6 bases and V 6 bases, and 5 bases lay outside the gene matches. CDR3 length equals 13 residues.

The rearrangement uses TRBV11-2 and TRBJ2-2; D gene uncertain. The CDR3 sequence is 13 residues long. The germline gives CDR1 SGHAT, CDR2 FQNNGV. Deletions cut 6 bases from V and 2 bases from J, with 7 bases between. Written as DNA, the CDR3 is TGTGCCAGCAGTTCTCTCAACACCGGGGAGCTGTTTTTT. It encodes CASSSLNTGELFF.